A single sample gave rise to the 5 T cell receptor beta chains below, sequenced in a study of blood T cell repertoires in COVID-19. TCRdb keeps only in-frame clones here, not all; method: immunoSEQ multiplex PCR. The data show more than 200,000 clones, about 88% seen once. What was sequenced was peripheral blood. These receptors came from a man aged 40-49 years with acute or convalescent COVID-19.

The CDR3 DNA reads TGTGCCAGCAGTGAATTAGACGGGAGCTCCTACGAGCAGTACTTC. It codes for CASSELDGSSYEQYF. The V call is TRBV2, the J call TRBJ2-7; tentatively, D is TRBD2 (6 bases). Germline lookup yields CDR1 SNHLY and CDR2 FYNNEI. V was cut by 2 bases and J by 0 bases, with 11 bases left in between. The length of the CDR3 is 15 residues.

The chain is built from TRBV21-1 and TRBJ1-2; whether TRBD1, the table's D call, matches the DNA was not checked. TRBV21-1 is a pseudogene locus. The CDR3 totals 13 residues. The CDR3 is CASSTPGNYGYTF. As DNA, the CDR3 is TGTGCCAGCAGCACACCAGGGAACTATGGCTACACCTTC.

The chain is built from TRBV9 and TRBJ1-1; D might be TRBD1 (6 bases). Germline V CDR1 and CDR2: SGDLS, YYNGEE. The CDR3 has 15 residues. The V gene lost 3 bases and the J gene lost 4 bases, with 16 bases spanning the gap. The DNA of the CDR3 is TGTGCCAGCAGCGGTTACAGGGCGCCCGGCACTGAAGCTTTCTTT. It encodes CASSGYRAPGTEAFF.

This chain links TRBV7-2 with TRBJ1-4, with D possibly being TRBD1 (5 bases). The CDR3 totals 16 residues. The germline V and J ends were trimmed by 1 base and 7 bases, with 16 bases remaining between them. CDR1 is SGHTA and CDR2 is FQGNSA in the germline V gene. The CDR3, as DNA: TGTGCCAGCAGCTTAGAACGGCCCGGGGGATTTGAAAAACTGTTTTTT. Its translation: CASSLERPGGFEKLFF.

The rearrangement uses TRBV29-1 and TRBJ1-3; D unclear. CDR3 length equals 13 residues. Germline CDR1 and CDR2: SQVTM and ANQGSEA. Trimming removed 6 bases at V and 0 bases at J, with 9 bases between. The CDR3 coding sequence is TGCAGCGTGAGGGCGTTCTCTGGAAACACCATATATTTT. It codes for CSVRAFSGNTIYF.